Each of the 3 T cell receptor beta chains below was sequenced from the same sample in a study of cytomegalovirus exposure and HLA in healthy donors. Amplification used 60 Vbeta primers and 13 Jbeta primers. TCRdb's copy holds only in-frame clones and misses some; the assay was immunoSEQ multiplex PCR. This listing includes some 84,000 clones. Specimen: PBMCs. The receptors derive from a man aged 50 or older in good health and CMV-seronegative.

The chain couples TRBV13 to TRBJ2-1; D is ambiguous. The germline gives CDR1 PRHDT, CDR2 FYEKMQ (reference sequence). The CDR3 contains 13 residues. V gave up 5 bases and J gave up 5 bases, with 10 bases separating them. CDR3 residues: CASSKLAHNEQFF. CDR3 bases: TGTGCCAGCAGCAAATTGGCTCACAATGAGCAGTTCTTC.

The CDR3 DNA sequence: TGCGCCAGCAGCTTAAGGGACAGTCCCACTGAAGCTTTCTTT. Translation: CASSLRDSPTEAFF. The chain couples TRBV5-1 to TRBJ1-1; 7 bases fit TRBD1. V shed 2 bases and J 4 bases; nucleotides not matched to a gene: 5. The CDR3 runs to 14 residues. The germline V gene has CDR1 SGHRS and CDR2 YFSETQ.

As concerns this clone: Germline and junction disagree at one end, which may indicate a read error. This specimen includes other DNA sequences encoding the same CDR3. This chain uses TRBV15 with TRBJ2-5; no definite D call. CDR3 size: 13 residues. Germline V gene data show CDR1 as LNHNV and CDR2 as YYDKDF (reference sequence). The CDR3 nucleotides are TGTGCCACCAGCAGGCGGTTTGGAGAGACTCAGTACTTC. Translation gives CATSRRFGETQYF.